This TCR beta chain was observed in a study of human T cells and chemical hapten exposure (dated by TCRdb to about 2021). Some background on the complete study: For sensitization, 2% DPC in acetone was applied to a roughly 2 cm by roughly 2 cm area of upper inner arm skin. Alopecia areata with under or over 50% scalp involvement, alopecia totalis and alopecia universalis were represented in the patient cohort, which was mostly female. Weekly therapeutic DPC doses were additionally applied to the scalp of patients throughout the approximately 23-week study period. Blood samples were taken from patients before sensitization (week 0) and then at 2, 6 and about 24 weeks after DPC sensitization. Libraries were combined into a pool for sequencing, and differences in TCR yield between samples came mainly from small differences in library volumes within the pool. For TCR sequencing, blood came from 25 to 35 alopecia patients at anywhere from one to four time points (pre-sensitization, 2, 6 and 24 weeks). This study followed changes in the peripheral blood TCR repertoire in vivo during primary and secondary sensitization of alopecia patients to the hapten diphenylcyclopropenone (DPC). Patch testing was performed on the upper back with Finn chambers containing 0.01% DPC, and the patch tests were scored after 6 days according to International Contact Dermatitis Research Group standards. General findings and caveats noted by the study authors: Compared with pre-sensitization or healthy control sets, expanded TCRs formed significantly more large CDR3 similarity clusters, which is consistent with antigen-driven responses. Repeated subsampling changed both the strength of the expansion versus patch-test correlation and the threshold at which that correlation became significant. Patch test score correlated positively with the number of PT1 expanded TCRs, reaching significance at thresholds 8, 16 and 32 but not at 4. DPC sensitization did not change the number of TCRs with a frequency above 1 in 1000, and there was no evidence of changes in global repertoire structure. Because all patients had alopecia, a presumed autoimmune disease, the immune response of the patients might differ from that of healthy individuals.

CDR1 SGHTA and CDR2 FQGNSA were looked up in the germline V gene. A distance of 16 bases separates the germline ends of V and J, which lose 4 bases and 4 bases respectively. The CDR3 spans 15 residues, from the cysteine through the phenylalanine. Of the read, only the CDR3 DNA is kept; its 45 bases are in frame from base 1. This clonotype showed up many times. What antigen it recognizes has not been identified. No much larger clone exists at a distance of one base, and base qualities are not known. The time point label of this sample denotes: pre-sensitization, week 0. The treatment or condition tag for this specimen amounts to: therapeutic diphenylcyclopropenone sensitization with weekly scalp DPC. At each patch-test visit, blood was drawn before the patch test was applied. Eligible patients were aged 18 to 70, diagnosed with alopecia, deemed suitable for DPC therapy, and excluded if pregnant. Unfractionated whole blood was collected in Tempus Blood RNA tubes, and total RNA was extracted from that blood.

Library preparation employed RACE. The instrument was a NextSeq 500. During library preparation, unique molecular identifiers were attached to individual cDNA molecules so that TCRs could be counted in a quantitative, reproducible way. From each blood RNA sample, both TCR alpha and TCR beta chains were sequenced. Concerning the study's data processing: The median number of TCRs per sample was roughly 100,000, ranging from about 23,224 to 700,000. The Decombinator software suite was used to annotate V, J and CDR3 in the TCR reads. For PS versus PT1 abundance plots, all samples were subsampled to the same number of TCRs (28,000). TCRs were defined as expanded if absent before sensitization and observed at least eight times at the 2-week time point. Clones were called with MiXCR by TCRdb after fastp trimmed the public reads at Q25, and only in-frame beta chains were retained. Rows are unified per CDR3 protein, each entry keeping the most common DNA and genes. Clone size and V and J calls follow TCRdb, not the original study. This sample is represented by 99,000 or so distinct CDR3 sequences; 10% to 12% of them were singletons. The top ten clones comprise 3.1% of the sample.

The material was whole blood, obtained in connection with sensitization to the hapten diphenylcyclopropenone (DPC). This receptor was taken from a woman in her fifties or sixties with alopecia areata. Some clones in this sample may be carry-over from other donors' samples. The receptor chain draws on TRBV7-2 and TRBJ1-1; the D region possibly corresponds to TRBD1 (5 bases align). The nucleotides read TGTGCCAGCAGCTCTGCCTCAGGGTTTGGCACTGAAGCTTTCTTT. It codes for CASSSASGFGTEAFF.